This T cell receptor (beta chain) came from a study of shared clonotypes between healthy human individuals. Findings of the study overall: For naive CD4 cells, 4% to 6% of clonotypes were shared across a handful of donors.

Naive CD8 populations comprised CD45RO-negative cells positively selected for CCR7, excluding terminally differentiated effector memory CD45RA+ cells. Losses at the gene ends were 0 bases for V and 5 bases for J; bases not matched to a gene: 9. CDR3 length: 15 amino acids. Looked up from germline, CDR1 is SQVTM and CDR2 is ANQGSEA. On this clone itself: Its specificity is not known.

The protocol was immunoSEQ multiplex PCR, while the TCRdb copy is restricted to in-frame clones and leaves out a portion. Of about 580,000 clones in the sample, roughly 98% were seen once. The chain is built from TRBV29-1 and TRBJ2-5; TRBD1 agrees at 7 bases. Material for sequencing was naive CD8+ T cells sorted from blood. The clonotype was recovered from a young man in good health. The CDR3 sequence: CSVEDPRTGGETQYF. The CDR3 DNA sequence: TGCAGCGTTGAAGATCCGAGGACAGGCGGGGAGACCCAGTACTTC.